Below are 30 T cell receptor beta chains sequenced from a single sample in a study of CD8 T cells in ankylosing spondylitis. One entry per CDR3 protein, called by TCRdb with MiXCR from the 5' RACE reads. The top ten hold about 1% of the sample, which has approximately 340,000 distinct CDR3 sequences, about 14% seen once. The sample consisted of blood, either unsorted or a sorted T cell fraction (not recorded which). Receptor source: a male donor with ankylosing spondylitis or in good health (not recorded which).

This clonotype was picked up a small number of times. The gene calls are TRBV9 and TRBJ1-6; D not certain. V dropped 0 bases and J dropped 10 bases, with 8 bases sitting between them. The germline V gene encodes CDR1 SGDLS and CDR2 YYNGEE. The CDR3 consists of 13 residues. CDR3: CASSVDIYSPLHF. The CDR3 nucleotides are TGTGCCAGCAGCGTAGACATATACTCACCCCTCCACTTT.

This clonotype has ten or more counts. V is TRBV10-1 and J is TRBJ1-2; D not certain. Germline CDR1 WNHNN, CDR2 SYGVQD (reference sequence). Trimming stripped 3 bases from V and 2 bases from J, with 7 bases between. The CDR3 loop spans 13 amino acids. The CDR3 bases are TGCGCCAGCAGTGATCACAGAAACTATGGCTACACCTTC. Its translation is CASSDHRNYGYTF.

The gene calls are TRBV14 and TRBJ2-7, with D maybe TRBD2 (6 bases). The CDR3 consists of 15 residues. In germline, CDR1 is SGHDN, CDR2 FVKESK. V was clipped by 4 bases and J by 1 base, with 14 bases between them. The DNA for the CDR3 is TGTGCCAGCAGCCCCCTACTAGCAGCTTCCTACGAGCAGTACTTC. Its protein is CASSPLLAASYEQYF. Using reference TRBV14 and TRBJ2-7 for the parts outside the CDR3, the full variable domain is EAGVTQFPSHSVIEKGQTVTLRCDPISGHDNLYWYRRVMGKEIKFLLHFVKESKQDESGMPNNRFLAERTGGTYSTLKVQPAELEDSGVYFCASSPLLAASYEQYFGPGTRLTVT.

The V gene is TRBV27, the J gene TRBJ2-1; D may be TRBD2 (6 bases). The V gene lost 10 bases and the J gene lost 13 bases, with 20 bases spanning the gap. Germline V gene data show CDR1 as MNHEY and CDR2 as SMNVEV (reference sequence). The CDR3 loop spans 12 amino acids. The CDR3 bases are TGTGCCACTAACGCGCCTAGCGCGGTTCAGTTCTTC. It codes for CATNAPSAVQFF.

This clonotype was observed a handful of times. V and J are TRBV20-1 and TRBJ2-5, with D possibly TRBD2 on 7 matching bases. The V end lost 1 base, the J end lost 3 bases, and 18 bases lay between the germline ends. Germline CDR1 and CDR2: DFQATT and SNEGSKA (reference sequence). The CDR3 is 16 amino acids. CDR3 nucleotides: TGCAGTGCTAGAGGAGCGGGGATACCAGGGGAAGAGACCCAGTACTTC. Amino acid sequence: CSARGAGIPGEETQYF.

There are a few counts of this clonotype. The chain uses TRBV29-1 and TRBJ1-1; perhaps TRBD1 as D (6 bases). The CDR3 spans 13 residues. The germline V and J ends were trimmed by 6 bases and 7 bases, with 18 bases remaining between them. The germline V gene has CDR1 SQVTM and CDR2 ANQGSEA. CDR3 nucleotides: TGCAGCGTGAATCCAGGGGAATGGAGTGAAGCTTTCTTT. Its translation: CSVNPGEWSEAFF.

There are a few counts of this clonotype. The gene calls are TRBV30 and TRBJ1-1; unclear D gene. This CDR3 spans 13 amino acids. Looked up from germline, CDR1 is GTSNPN and CDR2 is SVGIG (reference sequence). V gave up 3 bases and J gave up 8 bases, with 16 bases separating them. CDR3 protein: CAWRAEAEPEAFF. Written as DNA, the CDR3 is TGTGCCTGGAGGGCCGAGGCCGAACCAGAAGCTTTCTTT.

The V and J genes are TRBV3-1 and TRBJ1-5; D is unresolved. Germline CDR1 is LGHDT and CDR2 is YNNKEL (reference sequence). V lost 3 bases and J 3 bases, leaving 9 bases between the germline ends. CDR3 length: 14 amino acids. CDR3 DNA sequence: TGTGCCAGCAGCCATGGCGGTAACAATCAGCCCCAGCATTTT. Amino acids: CASSHGGNNQPQHF.

The J gene is TRBJ1-2, the V gene TRBV12-3 or TRBV12-4, with a possible D match to TRBD1 (5 bases). The CDR3 is 13 residues long. Trimming removed 3 bases at V and 4 bases at J, with 9 bases between. CDR3 sequence (DNA): TGTGCCAGCAGTTTTCAGGGACTCTATGGCTACACCTTC. Protein sequence: CASSFQGLYGYTF.

The chain combines TRBV7-2 with TRBJ1-5; 7 bases fit TRBD1. The germline CDR1 and CDR2 sequences are SGHTA and FQGNSA. CDR3 length: 16 residues. With 2 bases clipped from V and 3 bases from J, the junction kept 7 bases outside the gene matches. This chain's CDR3 is CASSLHGTASNQPQHF. The CDR3, as DNA: TGTGCCAGCAGCTTACACGGGACAGCATCCAATCAGCCCCAGCATTTT.

The sample holds many counts of this clonotype. This chain connects TRBV29-1 to TRBJ1-5, with a tentative D call TRBD1 (5 bases). The CDR3 spans 13 residues. Germline CDR1 is SQVTM and CDR2 is ANQGSEA. V lost 6 bases to trimming and J lost 2 bases, with 11 bases between them. The CDR3 nucleotides read TGCAGCGTCGGGGACGTGGGCAATCAGCCCCAGCATTTT. It is translated as CSVGDVGNQPQHF. Variable domain in full (rest from reference TRBV29-1 and TRBJ1-5): SAVISQKPSRDICQRGTSLTIQCQVDSQVTMMFWYRQQPGQSLTLIATANQGSEATYESGFVIDKFPISRPNLTFSTLTVSNMSPEDSSIYLCSVGDVGNQPQHFGDGTRLSIL.

The V gene is TRBV20-1, the J gene TRBJ2-5; TRBD1 matches at 9 bases. The CDR3 is 14 residues long. Trimming at V came to 1 base and at J to 4 bases, leaving 4 bases not matched to a gene. The germline V gene has CDR1 DFQATT and CDR2 SNEGSKA (reference sequence). This CDR3 reads CSARAGTGLETQYF. DNA for the CDR3: TGCAGTGCTAGAGCCGGGACAGGGTTAGAGACCCAGTACTTC.

The genes are TRBV12-3 or TRBV12-4 and TRBJ1-5; D is ambiguous. V shed 0 bases and J shed 7 bases, with 7 bases lying between them. There are 13 residues in the CDR3. This CDR3 reads CASSLAEGQPQHF. As DNA, the CDR3 is TGTGCCAGCAGTTTAGCGGAAGGGCAGCCCCAGCATTTT.

V and J are TRBV7-9 and TRBJ2-2; TRBD2 might be the D (5 bases). The germline V gene has CDR1 SEHNR and CDR2 FQNEAQ (reference sequence). There are 16 residues in the CDR3. Deletions cut 5 bases from V and 3 bases from J, with 16 bases between. CDR3 coding DNA: TGTGCCAGCAGCCCCCCCCAAGGACTTTACACCGGGGAGCTGTTTTTT. This codes for CASSPPQGLYTGELFF. The whole variable domain, remainder taken from reference TRBV7-9 and TRBJ2-2, is DTGVSQNPRHKITKRGQNVTFRCDPISEHNRLYWYRQTLGQGPEFLTYFQNEAQLEKSRLLSDRFSAERPKGSFSTLEIQRTEQGDSAMYLCASSPPQGLYTGELFFGEGSRLTVL.

The chain couples TRBV4-1 to TRBJ1-4; weak D call: TRBD1 (6 bases). The V gene lost 6 bases and the J gene lost 2 bases, with 13 bases spanning the gap. This CDR3 has 15 amino acids. Germline V lookup: CDR1 MGHRA, CDR2 YSYEKL. CDR3 in amino acids: CASSRWGGTNEKLFF. CDR3 sequence (DNA): TGCGCCAGCAGTCGGTGGGGGGGCACTAATGAAAAACTGTTTTTT.

This clonotype has more than one count but fewer than ten. The chain uses TRBV6-1 and TRBJ1-2; a possible D gene is TRBD1 (6 bases). V was pared by 8 bases and J by 4 bases, with 14 bases between. Germline CDR1 MNHNS, CDR2 SASEGT. This CDR3 has 13 amino acids. CDR3 in amino acids: CASRLGQIYGYTF. DNA of the CDR3: TGTGCCAGCCGCCTTGGACAGATCTATGGCTACACCTTC.

This clonotype was counted between two and nine times. CDR3 DNA sequence: TGCAGTGCCCCTACCTTCTTGACTAGCGCCAGTCGGGATACGCAGTATTTT. It translates to CSAPTFLTSASRDTQYF. The rearrangement joins TRBV20-1 to TRBJ2-3; 8 positions match TRBD2. V was clipped by 6 bases and J by 6 bases; unmatched bases: 20. CDR3 length: 17 amino acids. CDR1 is DFQATT and CDR2 is SNEGSKA in the germline V gene (reference sequence).

The sample holds many counts of this clonotype. V gene TRBV9 combines with J gene TRBJ1-4; the D is unclear. The V end was cut by 0 bases, the J end by 0 bases, with 12 bases between. The CDR3 totals 17 residues. CDR1 and CDR2 (germline): SGDLS, YYNGEE. The CDR3: CASSVGPSTATNEKLFF. The DNA for the CDR3 is TGTGCCAGCAGCGTAGGACCCTCCACGGCAACTAATGAAAAACTGTTTTTT.

This chain joins TRBV30 and TRBJ2-5; no firm D call. The CDR3 is 13 amino acids. The V end was cut by 0 bases, the J end by 4 bases, with 9 bases between. Germline V gene sequence: CDR1 GTSNPN, CDR2 SVGIG (reference sequence). As DNA, the CDR3 is TGTGCCTGGAGTGTTCGAGTGCGAGAGACCCAGTACTTC. Amino acids: CAWSVRVRETQYF.

V is TRBV4-1 and J is TRBJ2-1; 14 bases agree with TRBD2. The CDR3 consists of 19 residues. Germline loops: CDR1 MGHRA, CDR2 YSYEKL. Trimming took 5 bases from V and 8 from J; bases not matched to a gene: 17. CDR3 in amino acids: CASSSTGTSGRGGRDEQFF. In nucleotides, the CDR3 is TGCGCCAGCAGCTCCACCGGGACTAGCGGGAGAGGGGGTAGGGATGAGCAGTTCTTC.

This clonotype has just a few counts. The CDR3 region has the DNA TGTGCCAGCAGCGTAGGGAAGCGGGGGAGGGACACAGATACGCAGTATTTT. Translating gives CASSVGKRGRDTDTQYF. V and J are TRBV9 and TRBJ2-3; 8 bases align to TRBD2. J gave up 2 bases and V 0 bases, and 8 bases lay outside the gene matches. The germline gives CDR1 SGDLS, CDR2 YYNGEE. This CDR3 region has 17 residues.

This clonotype was seen more than once but under ten times. The chain couples TRBV19 to TRBJ2-7, with D uncertain. Trimming removed 5 bases from V and 2 bases from J, with 19 bases in between. Germline V lookup: CDR1 LNHDA, CDR2 SQIVND (reference sequence). The CDR3 length is 16 residues. The CDR3 bases are TGTGCCAGTAGTGGTAGTGTCAGGACGGCGACCTACGAGCAGTACTTC. Translating gives CASSGSVRTATYEQYF.

This chain joins TRBV11-2 and TRBJ2-1, with D perhaps given as TRBD1 or TRBD2 (5 bases each). There are 15 residues in the CDR3. The V gene's germline CDR1 is SGHAT and CDR2 FQNNGV. The V end lost 0 bases, the J end lost 4 bases, and 10 bases lay between the germline ends. This CDR3 reads CASSLDQGPYNEQFF. For the CDR3, the DNA is TGTGCCAGCAGCTTAGATCAGGGACCTTACAATGAGCAGTTCTTC.

J is TRBJ2-7 and V is TRBV7-2; tentatively, D is TRBD1 or TRBD2 (5 bases each). CDR3 length: 14 amino acids. V was clipped by 8 bases and J by 2 bases, with 16 bases between them. CDR1 and CDR2 (germline): SGHTA, FQGNSA. As DNA, the CDR3 is TGTGCCAGCGGGTTCCGGGACGCAGCCTACGAGCAGTACTTC. This sequence encodes CASGFRDAAYEQYF.

This clonotype was detected ten times or more. This chain uses TRBV29-1 with TRBJ1-1; maybe TRBD1 (5 bases). CDR1 and CDR2 from the germline V gene are SQVTM and ANQGSEA. The V end lost 7 bases, the J end lost 8 bases, and 14 bases lay between the germline ends. The CDR3 contains 11 residues. This CDR3 reads CSATRAAEAFF. CDR3 DNA sequence: TGCAGCGCGACCAGGGCTGCCGAAGCTTTCTTT.

This clonotype was detected a few times. The rearrangement links TRBV12-3 or TRBV12-4 to TRBJ2-3; D might be TRBD1 (5 bases). The length of the CDR3 is 11 residues. V lost 10 bases, J lost 6 bases, and 11 bases lay in between. CDR3 protein: CATASGDTQYF. CDR3 DNA: TGTGCCACCGCGTCAGGGGATACGCAGTATTTT.

This clonotype has just a few counts. The V gene is TRBV6-2 or TRBV6-3, the J gene TRBJ2-2, with 9 positions matching TRBD1. The germline V gene has CDR1 MNHEY and CDR2 SVGEGT. V lost 4 bases to trimming and J lost 6 bases; unmatched junction nucleotides: 6. This CDR3 has 15 residues. CDR3 in DNA: TGTGCCAGCAGTTTTCCGGGACAGGGATCCGGGGAGCTGTTTTTT. It is translated as CASSFPGQGSGELFF.

This clonotype was seen only a few times. J is TRBJ2-5 and V is TRBV30, with D maybe TRBD2 (5 bases). V lost 1 base, J lost 3 bases, and 18 bases lay in between. The CDR3 covers 16 residues. From germline, CDR1 is GTSNPN and CDR2 SVGIG (reference sequence). Written as DNA, the CDR3 is TGTGCCTGGAGTGACGGGGTCAGTCGGCCCGAAGAGACCCAGTACTTC. Translating gives CAWSDGVSRPEETQYF.

This clonotype was detected many times. The chain has TRBV6-1 and TRBJ2-2, with TRBD2 as a possible D gene (5 bases). This CDR3 region has 13 residues. The V gene lost 8 bases and the J gene lost 0 bases, with 7 bases spanning the gap. Germline CDR1 and CDR2: MNHNS and SASEGT. The CDR3 protein is CASRDSNTGELFF. Written as DNA, the CDR3 is TGTGCCAGCCGGGATTCGAACACCGGGGAGCTGTTTTTT.

The sample holds a few counts of this clonotype. The V call is TRBV19, the J call TRBJ1-4; weak D call: TRBD1 (5 bases). This CDR3 is 13 amino acids long. Trimming removed 8 bases at V and 4 bases at J, with 11 bases between. Germline values: CDR1 LNHDA, CDR2 SQIVND (reference sequence). CDR3 nucleotide sequence: TGTGCCAGTGGAGGGGCGCGTAATGAAAAACTGTTTTTT. Residues: CASGGARNEKLFF.